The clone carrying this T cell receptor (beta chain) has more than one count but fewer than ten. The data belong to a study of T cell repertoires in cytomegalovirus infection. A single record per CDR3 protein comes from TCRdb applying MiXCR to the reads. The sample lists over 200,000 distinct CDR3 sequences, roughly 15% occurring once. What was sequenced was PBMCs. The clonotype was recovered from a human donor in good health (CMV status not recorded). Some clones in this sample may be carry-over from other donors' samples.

CDR3: CASSLAGHHAFF. CDR3 DNA: TGTGCCAGCAGTTTAGCGGGTCACCACGCTTTCTTT. The chain is built from TRBV27 and TRBJ1-1; D remains unclear. V was trimmed by 2 bases and J by 11 bases, leaving 12 bases between them. The length of the CDR3 is 12 residues. Germline-derived CDR1 and CDR2 are MNHEY and SMNVEV (reference sequence).